One and the same sample provided the 18 T cell receptor beta chains below, sequenced in a study of T-cell reconstitution after alpha-beta-depleted transplantation in children. During its preparation, the TCRbeta library received unique molecular identifiers. TCRdb used MiXCR to reprocess the PCR reads, holding one entry per CDR3 protein. The sample holds 400,000 to 500,000 distinct CDR3 sequences, 11% seen once. The source was PBMCs from the stem cell graft donor, collected from the stem cell graft. These receptors were obtained from a human donor who donated a stem cell graft to a child with acute myeloid leukemia.

This clonotype has only a few counts. The rearrangement joins TRBV19 to TRBJ2-7, with D possibly called TRBD1 or TRBD2 (5 bases each). The CDR3 is 14 amino acids. CDR1 is LNHDA and CDR2 is SQIVND in the germline V gene (reference sequence). Between the trimmed V and J ends, which lost 9 bases and 6 bases, there was a span of 21 bases. CDR3 protein: CASGDGVGLAEQYF. The CDR3 region has the DNA TGTGCCAGCGGGGACGGAGTTGGGTTAGCCGAGCAGTACTTC.

This clonotype turned up a few times. V usage is TRBV7-8 and J usage is TRBJ2-3, with D possibly TRBD2 on 5 matching bases. The CDR3 spans 19 residues. Germline assignment: CDR1 SGHVS and CDR2 FQNEAQ. The V end was cut by 3 bases, the J end by 2 bases, with 24 bases between. CDR3 nucleotides: TGTGCCAGCAGCTTCCCGTCGAGCGGAGAGGTTATTTTCACAGATACGCAGTATTTT. It translates to CASSFPSSGEVIFTDTQYF.

The chain combines TRBV5-1 with TRBJ2-1; D unclear. Germline V lookup: CDR1 SGHRS, CDR2 YFSETQ. The CDR3 is made up of 16 amino acids. V dropped 0 bases and J dropped 3 bases, with 13 bases sitting between them. This CDR3 reads CASSLGLEQFYNEQFF. The CDR3 DNA reads TGCGCCAGCAGCTTGGGGCTGGAACAGTTCTACAATGAGCAGTTCTTC.

This chain uses TRBV20-1 with TRBJ2-1, with 15 bases fitting TRBD2. Germline assignment: CDR1 DFQATT and CDR2 SNEGSKA (reference sequence). V lost 6 bases to trimming and J lost 12 bases; unmatched junction nucleotides: 9. The CDR3 has 14 amino acids. The CDR3 reads CSAAGTSGGPAQFF. The CDR3 bases are TGCAGTGCGGCCGGGACTAGCGGGGGGCCGGCGCAGTTCTTC.

The V call is TRBV20-1, the J call TRBJ1-5, with D possibly TRBD1 on 5 matching bases. Trimming took off 6 bases at V and 2 bases at J, with 20 bases between the two ends. This CDR3 has 16 amino acids. Germline V CDR1 and CDR2: DFQATT, SNEGSKA (reference sequence). For the CDR3, the DNA is TGCAGTGCCACATGGGGCAGGTCGGGGGGCAATCAGCCCCAGCATTTT. This translates into CSATWGRSGGNQPQHF.

In its sample, this clonotype was seen a few times. This chain uses TRBV20-1 with TRBJ2-3; 7 positions match TRBD2. The CDR3 is 14 amino acids. With 0 bases clipped from V and 4 bases from J, the junction kept 4 bases outside the gene matches. The germline V gene encodes CDR1 DFQATT and CDR2 SNEGSKA (reference sequence). CDR3 residues: CSARDLAASDTQYF. The CDR3 coding sequence is TGCAGTGCTAGAGATCTAGCGGCTTCAGATACGCAGTATTTT.

This chain uses TRBV5-1 with TRBJ2-1, with 8 bases lining up with TRBD1. CDR1 is SGHRS, CDR2 YFSETQ, per germline. V gave up 3 bases and J gave up 5 bases; unmatched junction bases: 13. The CDR3 has 17 residues. CDR3 in amino acids: CASSSRSRTGSHNEQFF. In DNA, the CDR3 is TGCGCCAGCAGCTCCCGGAGCCGGACAGGGAGCCACAATGAGCAGTTCTTC.

This chain connects TRBV10-3 to TRBJ2-3; no firm D call. The V gene's germline CDR1 is ENHRY and CDR2 SYGVKD. Trimming pared 0 bases from V and 2 bases from J, leaving 6 bases between. This CDR3 is built from 14 residues. The CDR3 sequence: CAISESGSTDTQYF. The CDR3 coding sequence is TGTGCCATCAGTGAGTCTGGTTCCACAGATACGCAGTATTTT.

This clonotype was seen ten or more times. V gene TRBV7-2 combines with J gene TRBJ2-3, with 9 bases identical to TRBD2. Trimming took 1 base from V and 4 from J; bases not matched to a gene: 6. Germline CDR1 SGHTA, CDR2 FQGNSA. This CDR3 comprises 16 residues. CDR3 nucleotides: TGTGCCAGCAGCTTAGTTGCGGGGGGGCCCGCAGATACGCAGTATTTT. Its protein is CASSLVAGGPADTQYF. Using reference TRBV7-2 and TRBJ2-3 for the parts outside the CDR3, the full variable domain is GAGVSQSPSNKVTEKGKDVELRCDPISGHTALYWYRQSLGQGLEFLIYFQGNSAPDKSGLPSDRFSAERTGGSVSTLTIQRTQQEDSAVYLCASSLVAGGPADTQYFGPGTRLTVL.

This clonotype was observed many times. This rearrangement joins TRBV6-2 or TRBV6-3 to TRBJ2-7; D gene unclear. The V gene's germline CDR1 is MNHEY and CDR2 SVGEGT. The CDR3 sequence is 12 residues long. V was trimmed by 5 bases and J by 2 bases, leaving 7 bases between them. The CDR3 DNA follows: TGTGCCAGCAGTCCAGGTCCCTACGAGCAGTACTTC. It codes for CASSPGPYEQYF.

The table lists this clonotype with a few counts. The rearrangement links TRBV5-1 to TRBJ1-2, with D uncertain. This CDR3 is built from 15 residues. Germline loops: CDR1 SGHRS, CDR2 YFSETQ. The V and J ends lost 0 bases and 6 bases respectively, with 15 bases between them. Here the CDR3 DNA reads TGCGCCAGCAGCTTGGACGGCCTACTCAATGATGGCTACACCTTC. Residues: CASSLDGLLNDGYTF.

This clonotype was seen repeatedly, ten times or more. This chain uses TRBV12-3 or TRBV12-4 with TRBJ2-1; 11 bases agree with TRBD2. The junction had 7 bases not matched to a gene; V was cut back by 6 bases and J by 3 bases. This CDR3 is built from 16 residues. This chain's CDR3 is CASSPLTSGDYNEQFF. CDR3 nucleotide sequence: TGTGCCAGCAGCCCTCTGACTAGCGGGGACTACAATGAGCAGTTCTTC.

Worth noting for this clonotype: A single base separates this from a much larger clone, so it may be a read error. This chain uses TRBV5-1 with TRBJ2-3; 8 positions agree with TRBD1. The length of the CDR3 is 14 residues. Per the germline V gene, CDR1 is SGHRS and CDR2 is YFSETQ. CDR3 in DNA: TGCGCCAGCAGCTCCGGGACAGGTACAGATCCGCAGTATTTT. It is translated as CASSSGTGTDPQYF. The whole variable domain, remainder taken from reference TRBV5-1 and TRBJ2-3, is KAGVTQTPRYLIKTRGQQVTLSCSPISGHRSVSWYQQTPGQGLQFLFEYFSETQRNKGNFPGRFSGRQFSNSRSEMNVSTLELGDSALYLCASSSGTGTDPQYFGPGTRLTVL.

The chain employs TRBV20-1 and TRBJ2-1; D remains unclear. The germline CDR1 and CDR2 sequences are DFQATT and SNEGSKA (reference sequence). The CDR3 contains 11 residues. With 3 bases removed from V and 11 bases from J, the gap between germline ends came to 11 bases. The CDR3 sequence is CSASDLGKQFF. CDR3 in DNA: TGCAGTGCTAGTGACCTGGGAAAGCAGTTCTTC.

This clonotype was detected ten times or more. The rearrangement joins TRBV29-1 to TRBJ2-4; the D gene is possibly TRBD1 (6 bases). The CDR3 is made up of 14 amino acids. Germline loops: CDR1 SQVTM, CDR2 ANQGSEA. V was cut by 6 bases and J by 7 bases, with 19 bases left in between. This CDR3 is CSVLKGTIYNIQYF. CDR3 nucleotide sequence: TGCAGCGTCCTAAAAGGGACAATCTACAACATTCAGTACTTC.

The table lists this clonotype with a few counts. This rearrangement joins TRBV3-1 to TRBJ2-5; possibly TRBD2 for D (5 bases). The germline gives CDR1 LGHDT, CDR2 YNNKEL (reference sequence). This CDR3 contains 14 residues. V was pared by 3 bases and J by 1 base, with 9 bases between. The CDR3 region is CASSQLLVQETQYF. CDR3 nucleotide sequence: TGTGCCAGCAGCCAGTTACTAGTCCAAGAGACCCAGTACTTC.

The chain links TRBV11-2 to TRBJ2-6, with 8 nucleotides matching TRBD1. The V and J ends lost 5 bases and 0 bases, in that order; junction bases with no gene match: 9. The CDR3 is made up of 18 amino acids. From germline, CDR1 is SGHAT and CDR2 FQNNGV. CDR3 coding DNA: TGTGCCAGCAGCACTACCGGGACAGGCATCTCTGGGGCCAACGTCCTGACTTTC. Its protein product is CASSTTGTGISGANVLTF.

This clonotype has only a few counts. The chain recombines TRBV11-2 with TRBJ1-1, with a possible D match to TRBD1 (5 bases). This CDR3 is built from 16 residues. V dropped 7 bases and J dropped 1 base, with 19 bases sitting between them. Germline V CDR1 and CDR2: SGHAT, FQNNGV. The CDR3: CASNPLHRGWNTEAFF. CDR3 DNA sequence: TGTGCCAGCAACCCCCTACACCGGGGGTGGAACACTGAAGCTTTCTTT.